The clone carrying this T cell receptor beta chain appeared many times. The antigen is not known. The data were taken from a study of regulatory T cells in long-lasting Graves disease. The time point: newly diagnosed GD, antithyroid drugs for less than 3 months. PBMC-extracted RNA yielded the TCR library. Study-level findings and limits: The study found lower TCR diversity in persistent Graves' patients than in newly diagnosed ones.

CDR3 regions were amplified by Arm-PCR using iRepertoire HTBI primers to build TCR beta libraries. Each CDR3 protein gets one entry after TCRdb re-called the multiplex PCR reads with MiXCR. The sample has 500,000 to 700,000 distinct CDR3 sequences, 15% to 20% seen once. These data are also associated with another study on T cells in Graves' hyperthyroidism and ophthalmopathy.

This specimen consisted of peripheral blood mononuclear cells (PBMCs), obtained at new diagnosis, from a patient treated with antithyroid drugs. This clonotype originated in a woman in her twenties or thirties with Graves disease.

This CDR3 is CASSQPGMNTEAFF. DNA of the CDR3: TGTGCCAGCAGCCAACCGGGCATGAACACTGAAGCTTTCTTT. V and J are TRBV14 and TRBJ1-1, with unresolved D. The V gene lost 2 bases and the J gene lost 0 bases, with 7 bases spanning the gap. The CDR3 loop spans 14 amino acids. Germline V gene lookup returns CDR1 SGHDN and CDR2 FVKESK.